Below, 11 T cell receptor beta chains from the same sample are listed, as sequenced in a study of TET2 disruption in CD19-targeted CAR T cells. Treatment of the sample: autologous CTL019 cells: CD19 CAR with 4-1BB and CD3 zeta domains. No antigen is known for these receptors. Some clones are missing from TCRdb's copy, which holds only in-frame ones; the method was immunoSEQ multiplex PCR. The table for this sample gives more than 25,000 clones. Sequenced material: CD8- CAR+ T cells sorted from cultured blood T cells, taken for CD19 CAR T cell therapy. Subset meaning: CD8-negative CAR-positive T cells from the infusion product. These TCRs come from a man aged 70-80 years with chronic lymphocytic leukemia.

As concerns this clone: The CDR3 is cut off 3 residues early in the read; its end comes from the germline J gene. Other nucleotide sequences in the sample specify the same CDR3. This chain connects TRBV30 to TRBJ1-5; a possible D gene is TRBD1 (6 bases). Trimming took off 4 bases at V and 4 bases at J, with 11 bases between the two ends. CDR1 and CDR2 (germline): GTSNPN, SVGIG (reference sequence). The CDR3 has 13 residues. Here the CDR3 reads CAWNPGQNQPQHF. The CDR3 bases that were read are TGTGCCTGGAATCCGGGACAAAATCAGCCC.

In the case of this clone: The read comes to an end 3 residues before the CDR3 does, leaving the germline J gene to fill in the end. This rearrangement joins TRBV2 to TRBJ2-3, with TRBD1 matching over 11 bases. This CDR3 is built from 15 residues. Germline values: CDR1 SNHLY, CDR2 FYNNEI. Trimming at V came to 6 bases and at J to 4 bases, leaving 6 bases not matched to a gene. The DNA read from the CDR3 is TGTGCCAGCAGCCCTCGGACAGGGGGCGCAGATACG. It translates to CASSPRTGGADT. The CDR3, in full, reads CASSPRTGGADTQYF.

In the case of this clone: The read is 3 residues too short to cover the CDR3 end, so that end is filled in from the germline J gene. The chain employs TRBV28 and TRBJ2-6; tentative D call: TRBD1 (6 bases). Germline V gene data show CDR1 as MDHEN and CDR2 as SYDVKM. The CDR3 is 20 amino acids. V was trimmed by 2 bases and J by 1 base, leaving 21 bases between them. The sequenced part of the CDR3 DNA is TGTGCCAGCAGTTTACTCTCTTGGGGCAGGGGACGATCTGGGGCCAACGTC. Residues: CASSLLSWGRGRSGANV. The whole CDR3 protein is CASSLLSWGRGRSGANVLTF.

In regard to this clone: The read terminates 3 residues before the CDR3 end, so the remaining end is supplied by the germline J gene. This chain joins TRBV12-3 or TRBV12-4 and TRBJ2-5; 7 nucleotides align to TRBD1. Losses at the gene ends were 2 bases for V and 6 bases for J; bases not matched to a gene: 6. The CDR3 contains 14 residues. The CDR3 reads CASSLRDSTKTQYF. Partial CDR3 DNA: TGTGCCAGCAGTTTACGGGACAGCACAAAGACC.

Comment on this clone: With the read ending 3 residues before the CDR3 end, the germline J gene is used to fill in that end. This sequence joins TRBV5-4 and TRBJ2-4, with D possibly TRBD1 on 6 matching bases. In germline, CDR1 is SGHNT, CDR2 YYREEE (reference sequence). The CDR3 contains 15 residues. The CDR3 loop is CASSLALQGLQTQYF. The CDR3 bases that were read are TGTGCCAGCAGCTTGGCGCTACAGGGATTGCAGACT.

As regards this clone: The read ends 3 residues before the CDR3 terminus; that terminus is restored from the germline J gene. The chain uses TRBV11-2 and TRBJ2-1; 9 bases are a match to TRBD2. Germline V gives CDR1 SGHAT, CDR2 FQNNGV. V gave up 3 bases and J gave up 3 bases; unmatched junction bases: 3. There are 15 residues in the CDR3. CDR3 region: CASSFSGGGYNEQFF. CDR3 DNA (partial): TGTGCCAGCAGCTTTAGCGGGGGAGGCTACAATGAG.

As concerns this clone: Coverage ceases 3 residues before the CDR3 finishes, and the germline J gene fills in the end. J is TRBJ1-1 and V is TRBV12-3 or TRBV12-4; 7 bases agree with TRBD1. The CDR3 length is 16 residues. V lost 7 bases and J lost 4; bases outside the gene matches: 15. The sequenced CDR3 bases are TGTGCCAGCACTAGGGGGCAGGGGAGGGGTGGCACTGAA. Translated, it gives CASTRGQGRGGTE. The whole CDR3 protein is CASTRGQGRGGTEAFF.

Details on this clone: Read sequence stops 3 residues before the CDR3 end, and the germline J gene provides the missing end. The rearrangement joins TRBV30 to TRBJ2-4; 9 bases are a match to TRBD1. Looked up from germline, CDR1 is GTSNPN and CDR2 is SVGIG (reference sequence). This CDR3 is 12 amino acids long. The sequenced CDR3 bases are TGTGCCTGGGGGGGACAGGGAGAGACT. This encodes CAWGGQGET. The whole CDR3 region reads CAWGGQGETQYF.

As for this clone: The read comes to an end 3 residues before the CDR3 does, leaving the germline J gene to fill in the end. The rearrangement uses TRBV27 and TRBJ2-3, with 10 positions matching TRBD1. The length of the CDR3 is 14 residues. The germline CDR1 and CDR2 sequences are MNHEY and SMNVEV (reference sequence). The J segment lost 4 bases and the V segment lost 3 bases, leaving 1 base of the junction unmatched. The part of the CDR3 DNA that was read is TGTGCCAGCAGTTTGGGACAGGGGTCAGATACG. Amino acid sequence: CASSLGQGSDT. The CDR3, in full, reads CASSLGQGSDTQYF.

Turning to this clone: The read terminates 3 residues ahead of where the CDR3 ends, so the germline J gene completes it. V usage is TRBV12-3 or TRBV12-4 and J usage is TRBJ2-4; TRBD2 matches 11 bases. V was clipped by 6 bases and J by 0 bases; unmatched bases: 10. This CDR3 comprises 18 residues. CDR3 DNA (partial): TGTGCCAGCAGCCGCGGGACTAGCGGTGACTTAGCCAAAAACATT. It encodes CASSRGTSGDLAKNI. The entire CDR3 reads CASSRGTSGDLAKNIQYF.

Concerning this clone itself: At one of its ends the junction is not consistent with the germline gene, which may arise from a read error. The missing CDR3 end, 3 residues past where the read stops, is filled in from the germline J gene. This chain links TRBV19 with TRBJ1-2; no reliable D call. This CDR3 is built from 16 residues. CDR1 and CDR2 (germline): LNHDA, SQIVND (reference sequence). The CDR3 sequence: CASSRSQWQADYGYTF. The DNA read from the CDR3 is TGTGCCAGTAGTAGATCCCAATGGCAAGCTGACTATGGT.